This T cell receptor beta chain was profiled in a study of T-cell reconstitution after alpha-beta-depleted transplantation in children. Study-level findings and limits: Several hundred expanded graft clones reportedly supplied alpha-beta T cells about two months after transplant.

For TCRbeta, the library was prepared with unique molecular identifiers. TCRdb independently ran MiXCR on the PCR reads; one entry per CDR3 protein. This sample has around 670,000 distinct CDR3 sequences, with over 10% found just once. The CDR3 length is 14 residues. Deletions cut 4 bases from V and 7 bases from J, with 13 bases between. CDR1 MDHEN and CDR2 SYDVKM come from the germline V gene. The sample holds a few counts of this clonotype. The antigen is undetermined. The chain recombines TRBV28 with TRBJ2-2, with D possibly being TRBD2 (6 bases). The TCR sequence derives from a girl aged 2-10 years with congenital amegakaryocytic thrombocytopenia, due to receive a stem cell transplant. Sequencing was performed on PBMCs, taken before TCRalphabeta/CD19-depleted stem cell transplant. This chain's CDR3 is CASSSGGRGGELFF. The CDR3 coding sequence is TGTGCCAGCAGTTCCGGGGGTCGGGGCGGGGAGCTGTTTTTT.